The 28 T cell receptor beta chains below were found in one sample sequenced in a study of PD-1 blockade in classical Hodgkin lymphoma. This table comes from immunoSEQ multiplex PCR, and its TCRdb copy is limited to in-frame clones, with some not included. In the table there are about 27,000 clones, over 60% of which are singletons. The time point here: cycle 4 day 1 (C4D1), after five to seven weeks of nivolumab. Each patient relapsed following autologous stem cell transplantation, and prior brentuximab vedotin exposure differed. The sample was peripheral blood mononuclear cells (PBMCs), taken before the fourth cycle of nivolumab. These receptor sequences come from a human donor with classical Hodgkin lymphoma.

J is TRBJ1-4 and V is TRBV15; D is unclear. Germline V lookup: CDR1 LNHNV, CDR2 YYDKDF (reference sequence). The germline V and J ends were trimmed by 1 base and 6 bases, with 9 bases remaining between them. The CDR3 sequence is 14 residues long. CDR3 sequence (DNA): TGTGCCACCAGCAGAGGGAGTGGCCATGAAAAACTGTTTTTT. The encoded protein is CATSRGSGHEKLFF.

The chain couples TRBV7-2 to TRBJ2-7; TRBD2 matches at 7 bases. Germline V gene sequence: CDR1 SGHTA, CDR2 FQGNSA. The CDR3 runs to 15 residues. Losses at the gene ends were 3 bases for V and 4 bases for J; bases not matched to a gene: 9. CDR3 DNA sequence: TGTGCCAGCAGCTTCGAAGGGAGGGGACCTTACGAGCAGTACTTC. Its protein product is CASSFEGRGPYEQYF.

This clone has a single count. J is TRBJ1-6 and V is TRBV7-2; TRBD1 aligns across 8 bases. J lost 6 bases, V lost 4 bases, and 5 bases had no gene match. CDR3 length: 15 residues. Germline V gives CDR1 SGHTA, CDR2 FQGNSA. CDR3 residues: CASSYRTGPNSPLHF. The CDR3 DNA sequence: TGTGCCAGCAGCTACCGGACAGGGCCTAATTCACCCCTCCACTTT. Looking up the rest from reference TRBV7-2 and TRBJ1-6 gives the full variable domain: GAGVSQSPSNKVTEKGKDVELRCDPISGHTALYWYRQSLGQGLEFLIYFQGNSAPDKSGLPSDRFSAERTGGSVSTLTIQRTQQEDSAVYLCASSYRTGPNSPLHFGNGTRLTVT.

The genes are TRBV19 and TRBJ2-1; TRBD2 is a possible D gene (5 bases). CDR1 is LNHDA, CDR2 SQIVND, per germline (reference sequence). This CDR3 is 14 amino acids long. Trimming shortened V by 6 bases and J by 5 bases, and 14 bases separated the two germline ends. CDR3 sequence reads: CASRLGAWDNEQFF. The CDR3 nucleotides read TGTGCCAGTAGACTGGGAGCCTGGGACAATGAGCAGTTCTTC.

This chain links TRBV19 with TRBJ1-1; no reliable D call. V lost 7 bases, J lost 3 bases, and 12 bases lay in between. This CDR3 has 13 amino acids. Germline V gene lookup returns CDR1 LNHDA and CDR2 SQIVND (reference sequence). The CDR3 nucleotides are TGTGCCAGTATCGGACCCCTGGACACTGAAGCTTTCTTT. As protein: CASIGPLDTEAFF.

This clone showed up just a few times. This chain joins TRBV5-1 and TRBJ2-1; possibly TRBD2 for D (5 bases). CDR1 is SGHRS, CDR2 YFSETQ, per germline. There are 18 residues in the CDR3. V gave up 4 bases and J gave up 6 bases, with 26 bases separating them. The CDR3 coding sequence is TGCGCCAGCAGCCCCGTAGGAGGTAGGGCCGGTACTGGCAATGAGCAGTTCTTC. The encoded protein is CASSPVGGRAGTGNEQFF.

The genes are TRBV28 and TRBJ1-2, with TRBD1 matching 9 bases. V was clipped by 9 bases and J by 0 bases; unmatched bases: 20. Germline V gene data show CDR1 as MDHEN and CDR2 as SYDVKM. CDR3 length: 19 residues. The CDR3 region has the DNA TGTGCCAGTTTATTGGGTGAGGGACAGGGAAGGGCAGCTAACTATGGCTACACCTTC. Its translation is CASLLGEGQGRAANYGYTF.

The chain links TRBV9 to TRBJ1-6; tentatively, D is TRBD1 (6 bases). The CDR3 spans 16 residues. CDR1 and CDR2 from the germline V gene are SGDLS and YYNGEE. The germline V and J ends were trimmed by 2 bases and 9 bases, with 18 bases remaining between them. CDR3 loop: CASSVGVGQGSSPLHF. DNA for the CDR3: TGTGCCAGCAGCGTCGGGGTGGGGCAGGGGAGTTCACCCCTCCACTTT.

The genes are TRBV27 and TRBJ2-5, with D perhaps TRBD2 (6 bases). The CDR3 totals 15 residues. V was pared by 0 bases and J by 2 bases, with 10 bases between. Germline CDR1 is MNHEY and CDR2 is SMNVEV (reference sequence). The CDR3 bases are TGTGCCAGCAGTTTATCGTACGGGGGACAAGAGACCCAGTACTTC. It specifies CASSLSYGGQETQYF.

The chain combines TRBV30 with TRBJ2-2; D ambiguous. Germline V gene data show CDR1 as GTSNPN and CDR2 as SVGIG (reference sequence). Trimming shortened V by 8 bases and J by 1 base, and 14 bases separated the two germline ends. The CDR3 contains 14 residues. The CDR3 DNA is TGTGCCGCCACTGTCGCAGGGAACACCGGGGAGCTGTTTTTT. Residues: CAATVAGNTGELFF. The complete variable domain, with remaining parts taken from reference TRBV30 and TRBJ2-2, reads SQTIHQWPATLVQPVGSPLSLECTVEGTSNPNLYWYRQAAGRGLQLLFYSVGIGQISSEVPQNLSASRPQDRQFILSSKKLLLSDSGFYLCAATVAGNTGELFFGEGSRLTVL.

The CDR3 loop reads CASSYPRGRKNIQYF. CDR3 bases: TGTGCCAGCAGTTACCCCAGGGGGCGCAAAAACATTCAGTACTTC. The chain has TRBV28 and TRBJ2-4, with 8 positions matching TRBD1. This CDR3 spans 15 amino acids. With V trimmed by 4 bases and J by 3 bases, 5 bases remained unmatched. In germline, CDR1 is MDHEN, CDR2 SYDVKM. Combining the CDR3 with reference TRBV28 and TRBJ2-4 gives the whole variable domain DVKVTQSSRYLVKRTGEKVFLECVQDMDHENMFWYRQDPGLGLRLIYFSYDVKMKEKGDIPEGYSVSREKKERFSLILESASTNQTSMYLCASSYPRGRKNIQYFGAGTRLSVL.

The chain has TRBV9 and TRBJ2-5; weak D call: TRBD1 (6 bases). V was shortened by 0 bases and J by 5 bases, with 26 bases between the two germline ends. The germline gives CDR1 SGDLS, CDR2 YYNGEE. The CDR3 contains 19 residues. CDR3 region: CASSVGAGRGRPFLETQYF. The CDR3 DNA is TGTGCCAGCAGCGTAGGGGCCGGCAGGGGCCGGCCTTTTCTTGAGACCCAGTACTTC.

The rearrangement links TRBV2 to TRBJ2-6; tentative D call: TRBD2 (6 bases). Germline CDR1 and CDR2: SNHLY and FYNNEI. This CDR3 spans 10 amino acids. V was trimmed by 4 bases and J by 15 bases, leaving 7 bases between them. The CDR3, as DNA: TGTGCCAGCAGTGGGGGGGACCTGACTTTC. As protein: CASSGGDLTF.

This clone was observed a handful of times. The V gene is TRBV13, the J gene TRBJ2-4; no clear D gene. There are 13 residues in the CDR3. V lost 8 bases to trimming and J lost 2 bases, with 10 bases between them. CDR1 and CDR2 (germline): PRHDT, FYEKMQ (reference sequence). For the CDR3, the DNA is TGTGCCAGCGGGTTGGGATCCAAAAACATTCAGTACTTC. Protein product: CASGLGSKNIQYF.

The rearrangement uses TRBV6-5 and TRBJ2-7; perhaps TRBD2 as D (5 bases). The V gene lost 5 bases and the J gene lost 6 bases, with 8 bases spanning the gap. Per the germline V gene, CDR1 is MNHEY and CDR2 is SVGAGI. This CDR3 is 11 amino acids long. The CDR3 sequence is CASSSSGEQYF. DNA of the CDR3: TGTGCCAGCAGTAGCAGCGGCGAGCAGTACTTC.

The rearrangement joins TRBV11-2 to TRBJ2-1; D may correspond to TRBD1 or TRBD2 (6 bases each). Trimming removed 5 bases from V and 9 bases from J, with 14 bases in between. The CDR3 covers 13 residues. Germline values: CDR1 SGHAT, CDR2 FQNNGV. The CDR3 sequence is CASSTRLGGEQFF. CDR3 DNA sequence: TGTGCCAGCAGCACCCGACTAGGGGGTGAGCAGTTCTTC.

The genes are TRBV11-2 and TRBJ2-7; 7 bases map to TRBD1. Trimming took 5 bases from V and 2 from J; bases not matched to a gene: 3. Germline V lookup: CDR1 SGHAT, CDR2 FQNNGV. The CDR3 is 13 amino acids. The CDR3 DNA reads TGTGCCAGCAGCCTTGGGACAGCCTACGAGCAGTACTTC. It specifies CASSLGTAYEQYF.

A few counts support this clone. The V and J genes are TRBV7-2 and TRBJ1-5; no reliable D call. Germline CDR1 is SGHTA and CDR2 is FQGNSA. Trimming removed 7 bases from V and 0 bases from J, with 13 bases in between. The CDR3 runs to 15 residues. The CDR3 loop reads CASTETLYSNQPQHF. The CDR3 region has the DNA TGTGCCAGCACCGAAACGCTATATAGCAATCAGCCCCAGCATTTT.

This chain links TRBV6-6 with TRBJ1-1, with D maybe TRBD1 (6 bases). Trimming shortened V by 11 bases and J by 6 bases, and 19 bases separated the two germline ends. This CDR3 comprises 13 residues. Looked up from germline, CDR1 is MNHNY and CDR2 is SVGAGI (reference sequence). In nucleotides, the CDR3 is TGTGCCTGCACCCGAATTACAGGGTCTGAAGCTTTCTTT. Translation: CACTRITGSEAFF.

V and J are TRBV30 and TRBJ1-2; no reliable D call. V gave up 0 bases and J gave up 6 bases, with 8 bases separating them. The germline V gene has CDR1 GTSNPN and CDR2 SVGIG (reference sequence). The CDR3 covers 12 residues. The CDR3 DNA sequence: TGTGCCTGGAGTGTAATGCTGGATGGCTACACCTTC. Its protein product is CAWSVMLDGYTF.

The table lists this clone with a few counts. The chain carries TRBV4-3 and TRBJ2-7; D uncertain. V was trimmed by 3 bases and J by 3 bases, leaving 3 bases between them. The V gene's germline CDR1 is LGHNA and CDR2 YSLEER. CDR3 length equals 11 residues. The CDR3 loop reads CASSHSYEQYF. CDR3 sequence (DNA): TGCGCCAGCAGCCACAGCTACGAGCAGTACTTC.

This chain uses TRBV7-2 with TRBJ1-5; D uncertain. CDR1 and CDR2 from the germline V gene are SGHTA and FQGNSA. CDR3 size: 16 residues. The ends were cut back, 5 bases at V and 4 bases at J, with 18 bases in the middle. CDR3 DNA sequence: TGTGCCAGCAGCCTCGGGGTAGCAGGTCGGAATCAGCCCCAGCATTTT. Translating it yields CASSLGVAGRNQPQHF.

This chain joins TRBV4-1 and TRBJ1-4; D is unclear. CDR1 and CDR2 (germline): MGHRA, YSYEKL. Trimming cost V 5 bases and J 4 bases, with 11 bases left between them. The CDR3 contains 14 residues. The CDR3 DNA is TGCGCCAGCAGCGCCCCGCGGATTAATGAAAAACTGTTTTTT. It is translated as CASSAPRINEKLFF.

This sequence joins TRBV19 and TRBJ2-5; D is perhaps TRBD1 (6 bases). The V end was cut by 4 bases, the J end by 2 bases, with 11 bases between. This CDR3 is built from 14 residues. Germline V gene sequence: CDR1 LNHDA, CDR2 SQIVND (reference sequence). The CDR3, as DNA: TGTGCCAGTAGTACCCGACAGGTACAAGAGACCCAGTACTTC. Protein product: CASSTRQVQETQYF.

This sequence joins TRBV2 and TRBJ2-7; unclear D gene. The ends were cut back, 1 base at V and 3 bases at J, with 10 bases in the middle. This CDR3 is built from 14 residues. Germline CDR1 is SNHLY and CDR2 is FYNNEI. The CDR3 nucleotides read TGTGCCAGCAGTGAAGTAGACGGGTACTACGAGCAGTACTTC. Translation gives CASSEVDGYYEQYF. The complete variable domain, with remaining parts taken from reference TRBV2 and TRBJ2-7, reads EPEVTQTPSHQVTQMGQEVILRCVPISNHLYFYWYRQILGQKVEFLVSFYNNEISEKSEIFDDQFSVERPDGSNFTLKIRSTKLEDSAMYFCASSEVDGYYEQYFGPGTRLTVT.

This clone was detected a few times. In DNA, the CDR3 is TGTGCCAGCAGTTCCTTTACCGGGATAATGTCCTACGAGCAGTACTTC. The encoded protein is CASSSFTGIMSYEQYF. The gene calls are TRBV28 and TRBJ2-7, with D possibly TRBD2 on 5 matching bases. There are 16 residues in the CDR3. Germline V gene lookup returns CDR1 MDHEN and CDR2 SYDVKM. Trimming shortened V by 4 bases and J by 1 base, and 17 bases separated the two germline ends.

The rearrangement joins TRBV12-1 to TRBJ2-5; TRBD1 was called by the table and not checked on the DNA. TRBV12-1 is labeled a pseudogene. The CDR3 contains 13 residues. In DNA, the CDR3 is TGTGCCAGCAGCTGGGACAGCCAAGAGACCCAGTACTTC. Its protein product is CASSWDSQETQYF.

This rearrangement joins TRBV7-2 to TRBJ1-5; maybe TRBD1 (5 bases). Per the germline V gene, CDR1 is SGHTA and CDR2 is FQGNSA. Trimming stripped 1 base from V and 11 bases from J, with 12 bases between. CDR3 length: 13 residues. CDR3 loop: CASSLESGWAQHF. CDR3 in DNA: TGTGCCAGCAGCTTAGAGTCAGGGTGGGCCCAGCATTTT. Full variable domain (rest looked up from reference TRBV7-2 and TRBJ1-5): GAGVSQSPSNKVTEKGKDVELRCDPISGHTALYWYRQSLGQGLEFLIYFQGNSAPDKSGLPSDRFSAERTGGSVSTLTIQRTQQEDSAVYLCASSLESGWAQHFGDGTRLSIL.